These T cell receptor beta chains were read from a single sample in a study of early T cells in non-severe SARS-CoV-2 infection. TCRdb fed the 5' RACE reads into MiXCR, producing one record per CDR3 protein. The sample records roughly 110,000 distinct CDR3 sequences, around 10% being singletons. Sequencing was performed on whole blood. The receptors were gathered from an adult who was a healthcare worker with PCR-confirmed SARS-CoV-2 infection or an uninfected control (not recorded which). Both conserved end residues are part of each CDR3. Each record gives: CDR3 DNA, CDR3 protein, D gene, J gene, V gene, clone size. D genes are given only for firm matches. The size field is filled for only some rows; it gives once, few, many or a size class.

DNA: TGCGCCAGCAGCCGGGACTCCGGGACTAATTCAGAGCAGTACTTC
CDR3: CASSRDSGTNSEQYF
D: TRBD2
J: TRBJ2-7
V: TRBV5-1
size: many

DNA: TGTGCCACCCCTAGCGGGAGGGCCATCAACGAGCAGTACTTC
CDR3: CATPSGRAINEQYF
D: TRBD2
J: TRBJ2-7
V: TRBV6-6
size: few

DNA: TGTGCCAGCCCCAGCTCGGGCTCCGGGGAGCTGTTTTTT
CDR3: CASPSSGSGELFF
D: -
J: TRBJ2-2
V: TRBV12-3/TRBV12-4
size: -

DNA: TGTGCCAGCAGCTTAGCGGGGGCCGGGAGCCAGCCCCAGCATTTT
CDR3: CASSLAGAGSQPQHF
D: -
J: TRBJ1-5
V: TRBV7-2
size: few

DNA: TGTGCCAGCAGCTTAGAGCGCGGCTACACCTTC
CDR3: CASSLERGYTF
D: -
J: TRBJ1-2
V: TRBV7-9
size: few

DNA: TGTGCCAGCAGCTTGGACAGGGGGCCCGGTACGCAGTATTTT
CDR3: CASSLDRGPGTQYF
D: TRBD1
J: TRBJ2-3
V: TRBV7-8
size: many

DNA: TGTGCCAGCACCGCTAGCGGGACACCAGATACGCAGTATTTT
CDR3: CASTASGTPDTQYF
D: TRBD2
J: TRBJ2-3
V: TRBV9
size: -

DNA: TGTGCCAGCAGTCCAAATACAGGTCCCACAGATACGCAGTATTTT
CDR3: CASSPNTGPTDTQYF
D: -
J: TRBJ2-3
V: TRBV7-6
size: many

DNA: TGCAGTGCTCTCATAGCGGGAGCATCCTACGAGCAGTACTTC
CDR3: CSALIAGASYEQYF
D: TRBD2
J: TRBJ2-7
V: TRBV20-1
size: many

DNA: TGTGCCAGCAGCCACCTTAGCGGGAGTTACGAGCAGTACTTC
CDR3: CASSHLSGSYEQYF
D: TRBD2
J: TRBJ2-7
V: TRBV4-2
size: few

DNA: TGCAGTGCTAGAGTGGGACAGCACTCTGGGGCCAACGTCCTGACTTTC
CDR3: CSARVGQHSGANVLTF
D: TRBD1
J: TRBJ2-6
V: TRBV20-1
size: -

DNA: TGTGCCAGCAGCTCCCCTAGGTGGGACAGGGACACCGGGGAGCTGTTTTTT
CDR3: CASSSPRWDRDTGELFF
D: TRBD1
J: TRBJ2-2
V: TRBV9
size: -

DNA: TGCAGTGCTAGTGCGGTCCCACAGGGCGATTGGGACCCTGCTACAGATACGCAGTATTTT
CDR3: CSASAVPQGDWDPATDTQYF
D: -
J: TRBJ2-3
V: TRBV20-1
size: many

DNA: TGTGCCAGCAGGCGAAACAGGGAGTCGACTGAAGCTTTCTTT
CDR3: CASRRNRESTEAFF
D: -
J: TRBJ1-1
V: TRBV27
size: many

DNA: TGCAGTGCTAGTCGCGGAAATAATTACAATGAGCAGTTCTTC
CDR3: CSASRGNNYNEQFF
D: -
J: TRBJ2-1
V: TRBV20-1
size: many

DNA: TGCGCCAGCAGCCTCAGCGCCACAGGGGTCGCAGATACGCAGTATTTT
CDR3: CASSLSATGVADTQYF
D: TRBD1
J: TRBJ2-3
V: TRBV4-3
size: -

DNA: TGTGCCAGCAGTTACCACAGATACAACACCGGGGAGCTGTTTTTT
CDR3: CASSYHRYNTGELFF
D: -
J: TRBJ2-2
V: TRBV6-2/TRBV6-3
size: few

DNA: TGTGCCATCAGTGAGCGAACATCGGAGACCCAGTACTTC
CDR3: CAISERTSETQYF
D: -
J: TRBJ2-5
V: TRBV10-3
size: many

DNA: TGTGCCTGGAGTGGGCCAGCGAAGAGCTCCTACGAGCAGTACTTC
CDR3: CAWSGPAKSSYEQYF
D: -
J: TRBJ2-7
V: TRBV30
size: -

DNA: TGTGCCAGCAGCTTGTTGGGACAAGGGCCCGGGGGGCTGTTTTTT
CDR3: CASSLLGQGPGGLFF
D: -
J: TRBJ2-2
V: TRBV5-4
size: few

DNA: TGCAGCGTCAGGGTCGGGGAGCTGTTTTTT
CDR3: CSVRVGELFF
D: -
J: TRBJ2-2
V: TRBV29-1
size: -

DNA: TGTGCCAGCAGCCTCCTCCAAGAGACCCAGTACTTC
CDR3: CASSLLQETQYF
D: -
J: TRBJ2-5
V: TRBV3-1
size: -

DNA: TGCGCCAGCAGCTTGGACAGGGGTTATGGCTACACCTTC
CDR3: CASSLDRGYGYTF
D: TRBD1
J: TRBJ1-2
V: TRBV5-1
size: many

DNA: TGTGCCGGCGGGGACAGCCCCTCAGAGCAGTACTTC
CDR3: CAGGDSPSEQYF
D: -
J: TRBJ2-7
V: TRBV6-4
size: -

DNA: TGTGCCAGCAGTTTATCTGGGGGCGCGGAAAAACTGTTTTTT
CDR3: CASSLSGGAEKLFF
D: -
J: TRBJ1-4
V: TRBV27
size: many

DNA: TGTGCCAGCTCACCGGGGGCCCGGGGCACTGAAGCTTTCTTT
CDR3: CASSPGARGTEAFF
D: -
J: TRBJ1-1
V: TRBV18
size: -

DNA: TGTGCCAGCAGCCCCTGGGGGGGATCAGGCCACGAGCAGTACTTC
CDR3: CASSPWGGSGHEQYF
D: TRBD2
J: TRBJ2-7
V: TRBV7-9
size: -

DNA: TGTGCCAGCAGTTTAATGGGGGAACCCTACAATGAGCAGTTCTTC
CDR3: CASSLMGEPYNEQFF
D: -
J: TRBJ2-1
V: TRBV28
size: few

DNA: TGTGCCAGTAGTATTCGGAATCAGGCGAGGGGCTACACCTTC
CDR3: CASSIRNQARGYTF
D: -
J: TRBJ1-2
V: TRBV19
size: -

DNA: TGTGCCAGCAGTACCCGACAGTGGAGCTCCTACGAGCAGTACTTC
CDR3: CASSTRQWSSYEQYF
D: -
J: TRBJ2-7
V: TRBV12-3/TRBV12-4
size: many

DNA: TGCAGTGCTGCGACTATAGCGGGAACATACGAGCAGTACTTC
CDR3: CSAATIAGTYEQYF
D: TRBD2
J: TRBJ2-7
V: TRBV20-1
size: few

DNA: TGCAGTGCCCGCGGGAACGAAAAACTGTTTTTT
CDR3: CSARGNEKLFF
D: -
J: TRBJ1-4
V: TRBV20-1
size: few

DNA: TGTGCCAGCTCACCATTAAGCGGGAGCTCCTACAATGAGCAGTTCTTC
CDR3: CASSPLSGSSYNEQFF
D: TRBD2
J: TRBJ2-1
V: TRBV18
size: -

DNA: TGTGCCAGCAGTTCAACCCCTAAGGGGGATGACGGCTACACCTTC
CDR3: CASSSTPKGDDGYTF
D: -
J: TRBJ1-2
V: TRBV28
size: many

DNA: TGTGCCAGCAGTTCCGTAGCGGAAAACTCCTACGAGCAGTACTTC
CDR3: CASSSVAENSYEQYF
D: -
J: TRBJ2-7
V: TRBV28
size: many

DNA: TGTGCCAGCAGCTCTACTGAGGACAGGGGAAACACCATATATTTT
CDR3: CASSSTEDRGNTIYF
D: TRBD1
J: TRBJ1-3
V: TRBV7-9
size: -

DNA: TGTGCCAGCAGCGTCCCCGGGACAGGGATTAGTCAGCCCCAGCATTTT
CDR3: CASSVPGTGISQPQHF
D: TRBD1
J: TRBJ1-5
V: TRBV7-2
size: -

DNA: TGCAGTGCTAGAACGTTAGGGGAGTCGCTCTTC
CDR3: CSARTLGESLF
D: -
J: TRBJ2-1
V: TRBV20-1
size: -

DNA: TGCGCCAGCAGCCCGGACACCTATAATTCACCCCTCCACTTT
CDR3: CASSPDTYNSPLHF
D: -
J: TRBJ1-6
V: TRBV10-2
size: many

DNA: TGTGCCAGCAGCCTAAATGTTGTCGATGAGCAGTTCTTC
CDR3: CASSLNVVDEQFF
D: -
J: TRBJ2-1
V: TRBV7-9
size: many

DNA: TGCGCCAGCAGCTTGGGGACAGAACTCAATCAGCCCCAGCATTTT
CDR3: CASSLGTELNQPQHF
D: -
J: TRBJ1-5
V: TRBV5-1
size: many

DNA: TGTGCCAGTAGCAACATTGACAATGAGCAGTTCTTC
CDR3: CASSNIDNEQFF
D: -
J: TRBJ2-1
V: TRBV19
size: few

DNA: TGTGCCAGCAGCCAAGAGACCATCTACGAGCAGTACTTC
CDR3: CASSQETIYEQYF
D: -
J: TRBJ2-7
V: TRBV3-2
size: few

DNA: TGTGCCAGCAGTTACTCAGGACAGGGAAATCAGCCCCAGCATTTT
CDR3: CASSYSGQGNQPQHF
D: TRBD1
J: TRBJ1-5
V: TRBV6-5
size: -

DNA: TGTGCCAGTCTAAGATCCTCTGGACTAGCGGGAGTGGAGACCCAGTACTTC
CDR3: CASLRSSGLAGVETQYF
D: TRBD2
J: TRBJ2-5
V: TRBV12-3/TRBV12-4
size: many

DNA: TGTGCCAGCAGCTTAGACAGGGTTCAAGAGACCCAGTACTTC
CDR3: CASSLDRVQETQYF
D: -
J: TRBJ2-5
V: TRBV11-2
size: many

DNA: TGCGCCAGCAGCCCCCCACTAGCGAGCCACAATGAGCAGTTCTTC
CDR3: CASSPPLASHNEQFF
D: TRBD2
J: TRBJ2-1
V: TRBV5-1
size: many

DNA: TGTGCCAGCAGATTAGGTGGGGGTGGCTCCTACGAGCAGTACTTC
CDR3: CASRLGGGGSYEQYF
D: -
J: TRBJ2-7
V: TRBV12-3/TRBV12-4
size: few

DNA: TGCGCCAGCAAACAGGACATCCGCAATTCACCCCTCCACTTT
CDR3: CASKQDIRNSPLHF
D: -
J: TRBJ1-6
V: TRBV5-1
size: many

DNA: TGTGCCAGCAGCTTAGATGTCAATCAGCCCCAGCATTTT
CDR3: CASSLDVNQPQHF
D: -
J: TRBJ1-5
V: TRBV7-9
size: many

DNA: TGTGCCAGCAGGCGGACTAGCGGCCCCTACGAGCAGTACTTC
CDR3: CASRRTSGPYEQYF
D: TRBD2
J: TRBJ2-7
V: TRBV11-2
size: few

DNA: TGTGCCAGCAGTTCCGAGGGGGCTGGGGCCAACGTCCTGACTTTC
CDR3: CASSSEGAGANVLTF
D: -
J: TRBJ2-6
V: TRBV6-2/TRBV6-3
size: many

DNA: TGTGCCAGCAGCTTAGGACTAGCGGGCAGGTTCTTC
CDR3: CASSLGLAGRFF
D: TRBD2
J: TRBJ2-1
V: TRBV11-2
size: few

DNA: TGTGCCAGCAGTTTGAGCTCCTGGGCTAGCAATCAGCCCCAGCATTTT
CDR3: CASSLSSWASNQPQHF
D: -
J: TRBJ1-5
V: TRBV12-3/TRBV12-4
size: -

DNA: TGTGCCAGCAGTGAGTACGGCGGGAGAAATAATGAGCAGTTCTTC
CDR3: CASSEYGGRNNEQFF
D: TRBD2
J: TRBJ2-1
V: TRBV6-4
size: -

DNA: TGTGCCACCAGTGATTGGGACATCAATGAGCAGTTCTTC
CDR3: CATSDWDINEQFF
D: -
J: TRBJ2-1
V: TRBV24-1
size: -

DNA: TGCGCCAGCAGCCAAGTGCCTCGGGGGGCCGTCGGGGAGCAGTACTTC
CDR3: CASSQVPRGAVGEQYF
D: -
J: TRBJ2-7
V: TRBV4-1
size: many